This T cell receptor (beta chain) is drawn from a study of control samples from healthy donors and cancer patients. V was shortened by 4 bases and J by 6 bases, with 13 bases between the two germline ends. This CDR3 region has 13 residues. The germline V gene has CDR1 WNHNN and CDR2 SYGVQD (reference sequence). TCRdb keeps only in-frame clones here, not all; method: immunoSEQ multiplex PCR. The data contain around 50,000 clones, approximately 95% of them seen just once; the ten biggest clones take up around 1.9%. The specimen sequenced was blood. The gene calls are TRBV10-1 and TRBJ2-7, with D hard to call. The sequence was collected from a woman aged 25 to 39 in good health. The CDR3 sequence: CASSVDLIAEQYF. CDR3 DNA sequence: TGCGCCAGCAGTGTGGACCTAATAGCCGAGCAGTACTTC.